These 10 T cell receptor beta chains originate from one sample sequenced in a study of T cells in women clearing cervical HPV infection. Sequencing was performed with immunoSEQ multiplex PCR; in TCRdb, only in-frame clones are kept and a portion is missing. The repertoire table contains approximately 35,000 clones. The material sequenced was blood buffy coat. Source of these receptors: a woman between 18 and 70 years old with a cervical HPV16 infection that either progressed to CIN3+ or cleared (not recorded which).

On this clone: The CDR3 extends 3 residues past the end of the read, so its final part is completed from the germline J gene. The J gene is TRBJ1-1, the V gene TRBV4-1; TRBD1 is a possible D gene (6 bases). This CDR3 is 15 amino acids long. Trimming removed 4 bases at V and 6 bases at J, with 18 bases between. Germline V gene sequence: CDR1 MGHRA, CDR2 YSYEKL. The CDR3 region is CASSPYDRSGAEAFF. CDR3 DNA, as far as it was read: TGCGCCAGCAGCCCATACGACAGGAGTGGCGCTGAA.

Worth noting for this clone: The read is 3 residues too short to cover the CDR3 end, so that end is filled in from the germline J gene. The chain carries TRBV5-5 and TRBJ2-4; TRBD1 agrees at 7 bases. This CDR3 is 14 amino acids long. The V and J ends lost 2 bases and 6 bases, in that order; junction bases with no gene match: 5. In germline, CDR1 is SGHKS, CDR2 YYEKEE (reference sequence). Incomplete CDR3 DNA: TGTGCCAGCAGCTTTGGGGCAGGGGGAAACATT. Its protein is CASSFGAGGNI. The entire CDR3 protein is CASSFGAGGNIQYF.

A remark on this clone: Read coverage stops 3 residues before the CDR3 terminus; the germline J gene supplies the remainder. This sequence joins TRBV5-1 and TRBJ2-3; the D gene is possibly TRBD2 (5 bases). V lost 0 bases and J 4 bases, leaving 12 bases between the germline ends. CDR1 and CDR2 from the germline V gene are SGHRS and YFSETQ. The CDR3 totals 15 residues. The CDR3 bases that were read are TGCGCCAGCAGCTTGGCCGGGGATGGTGCAGATACG. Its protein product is CASSLAGDGADT. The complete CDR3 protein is CASSLAGDGADTQYF.

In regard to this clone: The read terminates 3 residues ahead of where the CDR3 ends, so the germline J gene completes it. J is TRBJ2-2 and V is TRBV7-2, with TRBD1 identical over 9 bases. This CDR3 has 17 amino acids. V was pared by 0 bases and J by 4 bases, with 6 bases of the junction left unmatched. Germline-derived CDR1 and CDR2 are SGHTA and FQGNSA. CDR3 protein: CASSLAVGQGSTGELFF. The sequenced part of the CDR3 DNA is TGTGCCAGCAGCTTAGCAGTGGGACAGGGATCCACCGGGGAG. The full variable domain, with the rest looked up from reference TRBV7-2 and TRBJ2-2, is GAGVSQSPSNKVTEKGKDVELRCDPISGHTALYWYRQSLGQGLEFLIYFQGNSAPDKSGLPSDRFSAERTGGSVSTLTIQRTQQEDSAVYLCASSLAVGQGSTGELFFGEGSRLTVL.

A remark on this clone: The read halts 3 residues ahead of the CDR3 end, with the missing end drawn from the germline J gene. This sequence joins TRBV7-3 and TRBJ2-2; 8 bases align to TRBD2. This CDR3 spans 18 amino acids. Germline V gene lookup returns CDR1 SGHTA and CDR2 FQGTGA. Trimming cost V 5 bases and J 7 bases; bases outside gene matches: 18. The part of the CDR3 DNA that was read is TGTGCCAGCAGCGAGCGGGGAGGAGCGGGGGCGCGAGGCGGGGAG. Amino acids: CASSERGGAGARGGE. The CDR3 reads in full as CASSERGGAGARGGELFF.

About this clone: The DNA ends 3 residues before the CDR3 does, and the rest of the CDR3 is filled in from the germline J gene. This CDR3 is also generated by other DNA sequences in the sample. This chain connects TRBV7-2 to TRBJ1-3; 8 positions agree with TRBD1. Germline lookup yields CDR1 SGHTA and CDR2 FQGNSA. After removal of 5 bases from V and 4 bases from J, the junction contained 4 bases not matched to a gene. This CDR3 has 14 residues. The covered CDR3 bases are TGTGCCAGCAGCGTAACAGGGGGAGGAAACACC. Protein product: CASSVTGGGNT. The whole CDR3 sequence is CASSVTGGGNTIYF.

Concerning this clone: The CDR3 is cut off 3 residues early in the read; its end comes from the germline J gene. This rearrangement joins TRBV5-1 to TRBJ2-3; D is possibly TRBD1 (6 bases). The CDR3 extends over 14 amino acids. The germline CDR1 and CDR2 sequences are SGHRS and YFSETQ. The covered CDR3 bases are TGCGCCAGCAGCTTGGACAGGGTGGGAGAGACG. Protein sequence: CASSLDRVGET. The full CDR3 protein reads CASSLDRVGETQYF.

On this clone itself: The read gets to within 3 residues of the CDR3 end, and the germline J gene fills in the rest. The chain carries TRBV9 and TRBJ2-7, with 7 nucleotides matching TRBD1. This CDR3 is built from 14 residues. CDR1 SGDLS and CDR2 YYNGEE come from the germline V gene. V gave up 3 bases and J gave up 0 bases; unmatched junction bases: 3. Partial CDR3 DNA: TGTGCCAGCAGCGCTAGGGACAGCTCCTACGAG. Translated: CASSARDSSYE. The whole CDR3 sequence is CASSARDSSYEQYF. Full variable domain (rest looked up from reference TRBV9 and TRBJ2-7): DSGVTQTPKHLITATGQRVTLRCSPRSGDLSVYWYQQSLDQGLQFLIQYYNGEERAKGNILERFSAQQFPDLHSELNLSSLELGDSALYFCASSARDSSYEQYFGPGTRLTVT.

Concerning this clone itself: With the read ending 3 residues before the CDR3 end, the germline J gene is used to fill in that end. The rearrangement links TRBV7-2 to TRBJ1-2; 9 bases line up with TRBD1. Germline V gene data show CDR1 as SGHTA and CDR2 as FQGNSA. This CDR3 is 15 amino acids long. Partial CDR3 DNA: TGTGCCAGCAGCTTAGTGGGACAGGGACATTACGAC. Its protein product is CASSLVGQGHYD. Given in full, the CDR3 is CASSLVGQGHYDYTF.

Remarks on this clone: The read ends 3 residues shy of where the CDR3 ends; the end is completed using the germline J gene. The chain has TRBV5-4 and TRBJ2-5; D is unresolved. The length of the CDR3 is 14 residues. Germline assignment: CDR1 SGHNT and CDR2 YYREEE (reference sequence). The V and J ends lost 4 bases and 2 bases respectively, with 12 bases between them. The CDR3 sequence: CASSRTPLQETQYF. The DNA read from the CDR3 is TGTGCCAGCAGCCGAACCCCCCTACAAGAGACC.